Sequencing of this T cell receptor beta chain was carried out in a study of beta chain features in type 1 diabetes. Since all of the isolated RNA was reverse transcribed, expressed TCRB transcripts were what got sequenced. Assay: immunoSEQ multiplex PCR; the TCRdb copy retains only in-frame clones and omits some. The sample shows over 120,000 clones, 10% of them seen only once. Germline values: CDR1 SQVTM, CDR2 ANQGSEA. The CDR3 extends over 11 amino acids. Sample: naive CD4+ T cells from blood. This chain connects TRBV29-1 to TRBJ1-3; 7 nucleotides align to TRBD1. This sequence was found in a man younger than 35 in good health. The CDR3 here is CTDREGNTIYF. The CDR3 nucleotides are TGCACCGACAGGGAAGGAAACACCATATATTTT.